This TCR beta chain appears in the sequencing data of a study of CD8+CD57+ T cells in acquired aplastic anemia. It was genomic DNA that served as the template for profiling TCR beta VDJ and CDR3. TCRdb re-derived calls from the reads in MiXCR, one entry per CDR3 protein. This table has fewer than 80,000 distinct CDR3 sequences, roughly three quarters appearing once. Concerning this clonotype itself: The antigen is undetermined.

The CDR3 covers 13 residues. Losses at the gene ends were 2 bases for V and 10 bases for J; bases not matched to a gene: 5. Patients chosen for sequencing had CD8+CD57+ cells that had expanded, as shown by flow cytometry. The patients all had a severe acquired aplastic anemia diagnosis. Study-level results: For CD8+ Simpson's diversity, patients and controls showed no significant difference. Patients and controls turned out to have approximately 29 CD8+ CDR3 sequences in common.

Source material: sorted CD4+, CD8+, or CD8+CD57+ T cells (not recorded which) from PBMCs. This chain joins TRBV12-3 or TRBV12-4 and TRBJ2-1; TRBD2 aligns across 7 bases. The clonotype originates from a human donor with aplastic anemia. This CDR3 reads CASSLFSSGEQFF. In DNA, the CDR3 is TGTGCCAGCAGTTTATTCTCTAGCGGCGAGCAGTTCTTC.